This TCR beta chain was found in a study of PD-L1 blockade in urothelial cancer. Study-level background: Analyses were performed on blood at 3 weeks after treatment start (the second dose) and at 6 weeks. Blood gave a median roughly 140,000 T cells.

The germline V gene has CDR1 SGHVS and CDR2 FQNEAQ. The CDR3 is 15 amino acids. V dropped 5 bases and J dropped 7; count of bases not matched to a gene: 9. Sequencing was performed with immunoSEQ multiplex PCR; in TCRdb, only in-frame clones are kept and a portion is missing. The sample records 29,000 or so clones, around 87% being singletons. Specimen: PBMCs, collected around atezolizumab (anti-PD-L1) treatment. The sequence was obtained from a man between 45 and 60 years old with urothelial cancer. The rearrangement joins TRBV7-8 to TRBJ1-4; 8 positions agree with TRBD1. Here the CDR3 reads CASSPDRGSREKLFF. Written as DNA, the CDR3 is TGTGCCAGCAGCCCTGACAGGGGTAGTCGTGAAAAACTGTTTTTT.